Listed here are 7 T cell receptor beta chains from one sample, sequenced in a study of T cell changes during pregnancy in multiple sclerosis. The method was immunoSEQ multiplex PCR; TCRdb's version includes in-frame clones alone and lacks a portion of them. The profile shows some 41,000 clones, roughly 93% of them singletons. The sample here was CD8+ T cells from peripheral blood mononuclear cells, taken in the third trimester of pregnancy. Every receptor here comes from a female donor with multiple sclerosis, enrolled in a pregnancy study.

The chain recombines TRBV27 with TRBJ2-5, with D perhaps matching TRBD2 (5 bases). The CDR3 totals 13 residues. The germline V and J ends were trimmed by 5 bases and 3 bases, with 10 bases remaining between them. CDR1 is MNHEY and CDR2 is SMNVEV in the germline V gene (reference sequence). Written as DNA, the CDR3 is TGTGCCAGCAGTCCACTCGGGGAAGAGACCCAGTACTTC. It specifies CASSPLGEETQYF.

Written as DNA, the CDR3 is TGCAGCGGAGAGGGACAGGGTCAAGAGACCCAGTACTTC. Its translation is CSGEGQGQETQYF. The chain recombines TRBV29-1 with TRBJ2-5; TRBD1 aligns across 9 bases. The CDR3 consists of 13 residues. The V gene's germline CDR1 is SQVTM and CDR2 ANQGSEA. J was trimmed by 2 bases and V by 7 bases; bases with no gene match: 5.

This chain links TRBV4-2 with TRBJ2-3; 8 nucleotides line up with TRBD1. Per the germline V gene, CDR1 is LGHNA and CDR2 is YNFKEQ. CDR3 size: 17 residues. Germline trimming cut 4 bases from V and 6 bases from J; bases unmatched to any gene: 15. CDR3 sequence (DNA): TGTGCCAGCAGCCCAACCTCCAGGGGGCAACGAATGGATACGCAGTATTTT. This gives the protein CASSPTSRGQRMDTQYF.

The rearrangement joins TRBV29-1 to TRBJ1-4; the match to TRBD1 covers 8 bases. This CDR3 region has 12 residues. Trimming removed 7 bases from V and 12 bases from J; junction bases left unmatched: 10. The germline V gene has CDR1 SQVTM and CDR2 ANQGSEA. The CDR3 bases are TGCAGCGCAAATACTGGGGGACAGGAACTGTTTTTT. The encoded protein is CSANTGGQELFF.

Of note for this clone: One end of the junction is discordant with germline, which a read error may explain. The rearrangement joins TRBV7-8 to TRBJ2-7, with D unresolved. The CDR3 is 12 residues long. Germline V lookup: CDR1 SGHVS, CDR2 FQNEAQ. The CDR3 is CASSFFSDEQYF. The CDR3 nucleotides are TGTGCCAGCAGCTTCTTCTCCGACGAGCAGTACTTC. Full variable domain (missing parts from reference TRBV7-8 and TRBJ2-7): GAGVSQSPRYKVAKRGQDVALRCDPISGHVSLFWYQQALGQGPEFLTYFQNEAQLDKSGLPSDRFFAERPEGSVSTLKIQRTQQEDSAVYLCASSFFSDEQYFGPGTRLTVT.

The CDR3 nucleotides read TGCGCCAGCAGCTTTTATGACACTGAAGCTTTCTTT. It translates to CASSFYDTEAFF. V and J are TRBV5-1 and TRBJ1-1; no clear D. Germline V gene data show CDR1 as SGHRS and CDR2 as YFSETQ. This CDR3 has 12 residues. The V end lost 2 bases, the J end lost 3 bases, and 5 bases lay between the germline ends.

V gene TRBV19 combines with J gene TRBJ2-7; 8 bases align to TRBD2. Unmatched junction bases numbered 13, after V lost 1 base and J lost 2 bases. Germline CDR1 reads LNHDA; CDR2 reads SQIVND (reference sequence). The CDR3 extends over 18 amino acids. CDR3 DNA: TGTGCCAGTAGTATAGCGAGCCAGCGGGAGTGGGGAACCTACGAGCAGTACTTC. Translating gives CASSIASQREWGTYEQYF.